These 28 T cell receptor beta chains came from one sample sequenced in a study of blood T cells in healthy people across ages. Primed by a sample-barcoded 5' primer and a J-beta primer mix, a second PCR proceeded for about 7 to 11 cycles. TCRdb called the 5' RACE reads again in MiXCR, with one record for every CDR3 protein. The repertoire includes hundreds of thousands of distinct CDR3 sequences, about 32% of them detected once, and 15% sits in the top ten. The material sequenced was blood. The receptors were gathered from an elderly woman in good health.

Notes on this clonotype: One end of the junction does not line up with germline, which may come from a read error. The chain carries TRBV5-1 and TRBJ2-3; no clear D gene. The germline V gene encodes CDR1 SGHRS and CDR2 YFSETQ. This CDR3 spans 15 amino acids. The CDR3 protein is CASSGGRLDTDAQYF. In nucleotides, the CDR3 is TGCGCCAGCAGCGGTGGACGGCTAGACACAGATGCGCAGTATTTT. Supplemented by reference TRBV5-1 and TRBJ2-3, the full variable domain reads KAGVTQTPRYLIKTRGQQVTLSCSPISGHRSVSWYQQTPGQGLQFLFEYFSETQRNKGNFPGRFSGRQFSNSRSEMNVSTLELGDSALYLCASSGGRLDTDAQYFGPGTRLTVL.

This clonotype was observed at least ten times. The V and J genes are TRBV5-1 and TRBJ2-3; 8 bases line up with TRBD2. The CDR3 extends over 16 amino acids. Looked up from germline, CDR1 is SGHRS and CDR2 is YFSETQ. V dropped 0 bases and J dropped 4; count of bases not matched to a gene: 7. Written as DNA, the CDR3 is TGCGCCAGCAGCTTGGCTACCGGGACTAGAGCAGATACGCAGTATTTT. Its translation is CASSLATGTRADTQYF. Supplemented by reference TRBV5-1 and TRBJ2-3, the full variable domain reads KAGVTQTPRYLIKTRGQQVTLSCSPISGHRSVSWYQQTPGQGLQFLFEYFSETQRNKGNFPGRFSGRQFSNSRSEMNVSTLELGDSALYLCASSLATGTRADTQYFGPGTRLTVL.

This clonotype has ten or more counts. The gene calls are TRBV29-1 and TRBJ1-1, with D unresolved. CDR3 length: 11 amino acids. V was pared by 7 bases and J by 11 bases, with 17 bases between. Germline CDR1 reads SQVTM; CDR2 reads ANQGSEA. CDR3 coding DNA: TGCAGCGCCCCTCCCCGGCTTGGGGCTTTCTTT. This sequence encodes CSAPPRLGAFF.

This clonotype was counted many times. This chain uses TRBV7-3 with TRBJ1-2; a weak D match, TRBD1 (6 bases). This CDR3 is 18 amino acids long. The ends were cut back, 1 base at V and 0 bases at J, with 18 bases in the middle. Germline CDR1 is SGHTA and CDR2 is FQGTGA. CDR3 region: CASSLIGGQLNSNYGYTF. The DNA for the CDR3 is TGTGCCAGCAGCTTAATTGGGGGGCAACTAAACTCTAACTATGGCTACACCTTC.

This clonotype has at least ten counts. The gene calls are TRBV5-1 and TRBJ1-5; 7 bases match TRBD1. The CDR3 runs to 16 residues. V lost 4 bases and J lost 4; bases outside the gene matches: 11. Germline V CDR1 and CDR2: SGHRS, YFSETQ. CDR3 nucleotide sequence: TGCGCCAGCAGCCCGGGAAGCGGACAGGTTAATCAGCCCCAGCATTTT. Its protein is CASSPGSGQVNQPQHF.

This clonotype came up a few times. One end of the junction is discordant with germline, which a read error may explain. The V and J genes are TRBV20-1 and TRBJ2-1, with a weak D call TRBD2 (6 bases). The CDR3 extends over 16 amino acids. Germline values: CDR1 DFQATT, CDR2 SNEGSKA (reference sequence). CDR3 protein: CSAPSGTPSSYNEQFF. The CDR3 nucleotides are TGCAGTGCCCCCTCTGGGACTCCGAGCTCCTACAATGAACAGTTCTTC.

This clonotype came up many times. The rearrangement links TRBV6-1 to TRBJ2-5; 10 bases agree with TRBD2. The CDR3 extends over 15 amino acids. V lost 5 bases and J lost 5; bases outside the gene matches: 8. Germline lookup yields CDR1 MNHNS and CDR2 SASEGT. CDR3 nucleotides: TGTGCCAGCAGTCTTAGCGGGGGGTTAGGGGAGACCCAGTACTTC. Its translation is CASSLSGGLGETQYF.

This clonotype was seen many times. This chain uses TRBV6-6 with TRBJ1-4; 8 bases agree with TRBD1. V shed 2 bases, J shed 7 bases, and the junction held 3 bases outside the gene matches. The V gene's germline CDR1 is MNHNY and CDR2 SVGAGI (reference sequence). CDR3 length equals 14 residues. The CDR3 protein is CASSYGQGSEKLFF. In nucleotides, the CDR3 is TGTGCCAGCAGTTACGGACAGGGTAGTGAAAAACTGTTTTTT.

The rearrangement uses TRBV6-1 and TRBJ1-6; D may be TRBD1 (5 bases). V shed 4 bases and J shed 9 bases, with 16 bases lying between them. From germline, CDR1 is MNHNS and CDR2 SASEGT. The CDR3 length is 15 residues. This CDR3 reads CASSGLRGTLSPLHF. The CDR3 nucleotides read TGTGCCAGCAGTGGCCTTCGGGGGACCCTTTCACCCCTCCACTTT.

This clonotype was seen at least ten times. This chain uses TRBV4-2 with TRBJ1-5; D not certain. CDR1 and CDR2 from the germline V gene are LGHNA and YNFKEQ. Trimming cost V 5 bases and J 4 bases, with 18 bases left between them. The CDR3 is 16 amino acids. The DNA for the CDR3 is TGTGCCAGCAGCACACGGGCACCACCGGGGAATCAGCCCCAGCATTTT. Its protein product is CASSTRAPPGNQPQHF.

The count of this clonotype is one. The rearrangement joins TRBV6-1 to TRBJ1-2; a weak D match, TRBD1 (6 bases). Germline CDR1 MNHNS, CDR2 SASEGT. CDR3 size: 16 residues. V lost 4 bases, J lost 0 bases, and 15 bases lay in between. For the CDR3, the DNA is TGTGCCAGCAGTGGAAGGGGGTGGGGTCCTAACTATGGCTACACCTTC. Encoded protein: CASSGRGWGPNYGYTF.

This clonotype was picked up many times. This chain links TRBV2 with TRBJ2-1; the match to TRBD2 covers 10 bases. This CDR3 is 17 amino acids long. CDR1 and CDR2 from the germline V gene are SNHLY and FYNNEI. V shed 0 bases, J shed 8 bases, and the junction held 10 bases outside the gene matches. In nucleotides, the CDR3 is TGTGCCAGCAGTGAAGCTTTCAGGACTAGCGGTACTGATGAGCAGTTCTTC. It encodes CASSEAFRTSGTDEQFF.

This chain connects TRBV11-3 to TRBJ2-1; TRBD2 aligns across 11 bases. V gave up 5 bases and J gave up 2 bases; unmatched junction bases: 20. There are 21 residues in the CDR3. Per the germline V gene, CDR1 is SGHNT and CDR2 is YENEEA. CDR3 amino acids: CASSPGWSTLAGGGAYNEQFF. The DNA for the CDR3 is TGTGCCAGCAGCCCCGGGTGGTCCACCCTAGCGGGAGGAGGCGCCTACAATGAGCAGTTCTTC.

This clonotype was picked up many times. This chain connects TRBV6-6 to TRBJ2-7; no firm D call. CDR1 MNHNY and CDR2 SVGAGI come from the germline V gene (reference sequence). Trimming shortened V by 6 bases and J by 3 bases, and 12 bases separated the two germline ends. This CDR3 has 13 residues. For the CDR3, the DNA is TGTGCCAGCAGCCGCGCCTATGACTACGAGCAGTACTTC. It specifies CASSRAYDYEQYF.

In its sample, this clonotype was seen many times. The chain joins TRBV6-2 or TRBV6-3 to TRBJ2-5; unclear D gene. Germline CDR1 and CDR2: MNHEY and SVGEGT. The CDR3 totals 14 residues. V lost 2 bases to trimming and J lost 0 bases, with 7 bases between them. The CDR3 region has the DNA TGTGCCAGCAGTTACGGTCTACACCAAGAGACCCAGTACTTC. It is translated as CASSYGLHQETQYF.

This clonotype was counted at least ten times. The chain joins TRBV12-3 or TRBV12-4 to TRBJ2-7; 11 nucleotides line up with TRBD1. V was clipped by 1 base and J by 2 bases; unmatched bases: 7. The CDR3 spans 17 residues. CDR3 in DNA: TGTGCCAGCAGTTTAGGAATACCGGGACAGGGGGCCTACGAGCAGTACTTC. Translated, it gives CASSLGIPGQGAYEQYF.

This clonotype was counted many times. The rearrangement links TRBV10-2 to TRBJ2-1, with a tentative D call TRBD2 (5 bases). Germline V lookup: CDR1 WSHSY, CDR2 SAAADI. The V gene lost 6 bases and the J gene lost 6 bases, with 12 bases spanning the gap. This CDR3 is built from 13 residues. CDR3 in amino acids: CASSVGRANEQFF. The CDR3 nucleotides are TGCGCCAGCAGCGTTGGGCGGGCCAATGAGCAGTTCTTC.

The chain couples TRBV11-2 to TRBJ2-1; 8 positions match TRBD2. CDR3 length equals 14 residues. Trimming removed 0 bases from V and 13 bases from J; junction bases left unmatched: 8. Looked up from germline, CDR1 is SGHAT and CDR2 is FQNNGV. The CDR3 region has the DNA TGTGCCAGCAGCTTAGATCGGGCGGGGGGCCATCAGTTCTTC. Its protein is CASSLDRAGGHQFF.

Remarks on this clonotype: A much larger clone lies one base from this, so it may be a read error. The chain recombines TRBV5-1 with TRBJ2-6; weak D call: TRBD1 (6 bases). CDR3 length equals 14 residues. Germline V gives CDR1 SGHRS, CDR2 YFSETQ. The V and J ends lost 0 bases and 9 bases respectively, with 10 bases between them. The CDR3, as DNA: TGCGCCAGCAGCTTGGTACAGGGCGGCAACGTCCTGACTTTC. Protein product: CASSLVQGGNVLTF.

This clonotype was detected ten times or more. The rearrangement uses TRBV2 and TRBJ2-4; 9 nucleotides line up with TRBD1. This CDR3 has 14 residues. CDR1 and CDR2 (germline): SNHLY, FYNNEI. J was trimmed by 13 bases and V by 1 base; bases with no gene match: 8. The CDR3 is CASSEDRGQGRQYF. CDR3 DNA sequence: TGTGCCAGCAGTGAAGATAGGGGACAGGGCCGACAGTACTTC.

This clonotype was detected many times. This sequence joins TRBV29-1 and TRBJ2-5; D is ambiguous. Looked up from germline, CDR1 is SQVTM and CDR2 is ANQGSEA. This CDR3 comprises 12 residues. The germline V and J ends were trimmed by 4 bases and 2 bases, with 8 bases remaining between them. CDR3 region: CSVAELQETQYF. CDR3 DNA: TGCAGCGTTGCGGAGTTACAAGAGACCCAGTACTTC. Together with reference TRBV29-1 and TRBJ2-5, the CDR3 gives the full variable domain: SAVISQKPSRDICQRGTSLTIQCQVDSQVTMMFWYRQQPGQSLTLIATANQGSEATYESGFVIDKFPISRPNLTFSTLTVSNMSPEDSSIYLCSVAELQETQYFGPGTRLLVL.

This clonotype was seen many times. A much larger clonotype is one base distant, so this may be a read error. The chain has TRBV5-1 and TRBJ2-1, with 12 bases aligning to TRBD2. J gave up 6 bases and V 4 bases, and 5 bases lay outside the gene matches. Germline V gene data show CDR1 as SGHRS and CDR2 as YFSETQ. This CDR3 spans 15 amino acids. The CDR3 coding sequence is TGCGCCAGCAGCCCGGCTAGCGGGGGGGGCAATGAGCAGTTCTTC. Its protein product is CASSPASGGGNEQFF.

This chain links TRBV12-2 with TRBJ2-1; the table's D call TRBD1 went unverified against the DNA. TRBV12-2 is a pseudogene locus. The CDR3 length is 15 residues. CDR3 loop: CASRYDSPTHNEQFF. The CDR3 coding sequence is TGTGCAAGTCGCTACGATTCCCCCACCCACAATGAGCAGTTCTTC.

This clonotype was picked up many times. J is TRBJ2-1 and V is TRBV9, with D hard to call. The CDR3 has 13 residues. Trimming shortened V by 0 bases and J by 6 bases, and 7 bases separated the two germline ends. Germline V gene sequence: CDR1 SGDLS, CDR2 YYNGEE. CDR3 residues: CASSVGSPNEQFF. CDR3 coding DNA: TGTGCCAGCAGCGTAGGGTCCCCCAATGAGCAGTTCTTC.

This clonotype was seen ten or more times. The rearrangement joins TRBV9 to TRBJ2-7; 8 bases match TRBD2. With V trimmed by 4 bases and J by 2 bases, 17 bases remained unmatched. This CDR3 has 18 amino acids. From germline, CDR1 is SGDLS and CDR2 YYNGEE. The CDR3 region has the DNA TGTGCCAGCAGCCTTCGCGAAGGGTGGAGAGCGGGGGCCTACGAGCAGTACTTC. It encodes CASSLREGWRAGAYEQYF.

The V and J genes are TRBV3-1 and TRBJ1-2; D unresolved. The germline V gene encodes CDR1 LGHDT and CDR2 YNNKEL (reference sequence). The CDR3 length is 14 residues. Between the trimmed V and J ends, which lost 0 bases and 4 bases, there was a span of 9 bases. CDR3 loop: CASSQDGNLYGYTF. The CDR3 bases are TGTGCCAGCAGCCAAGACGGGAACCTCTATGGCTACACCTTC.

At least ten counts were recorded for this clonotype. The chain joins TRBV3-1 to TRBJ1-1; 8 bases fit TRBD1. Germline CDR1 reads LGHDT; CDR2 reads YNNKEL (reference sequence). The CDR3 consists of 14 residues. V shed 4 bases, J shed 2 bases, and the junction held 3 bases outside the gene matches. CDR3 loop: CASSLGQANTEAFF. Here the CDR3 DNA reads TGTGCCAGCAGCCTGGGACAGGCTAACACTGAAGCTTTCTTT.

CDR3 residues: CASSSALVGARDTIYF. CDR3 nucleotide sequence: TGTGCCAGCAGCTCCGCGCTGGTGGGGGCCCGCGACACCATATATTTT. The chain uses TRBV7-2 and TRBJ1-3; D is perhaps TRBD1 (6 bases). The CDR3 has 16 amino acids. Germline CDR1 is SGHTA and CDR2 is FQGNSA. V was pared by 4 bases and J by 8 bases, with 21 bases between.